The clone carrying this TCR beta chain has a single count. Authors' processing steps: Researchers report that nucleated cell counts were estimated from reference gene primer amplification. Data came from immunoSEQ multiplex PCR; TCRdb stores just in-frame clones and leaves some out. Clonal size and the V and J genes are those of that table, whereas D and trimming came from the DNA. This table holds over 300,000 clones, roughly 85% found once. This CDR3 is 15 amino acids long. V lost 2 bases, J lost 7 bases, and 12 bases lay in between. Per the germline V gene, CDR1 is KGHSH and CDR2 is LQKENI. The data were obtained in a study of blood T cell repertoires in COVID-19. Study at large: COVID-19 samples collected from the United States, Italy and Spain covered acute and convalescent phases. PBMCs, B-cell-depleted T cells, or T cells were the source of the cDNA or gDNA that made up the material.

The rearrangement joins TRBV18 to TRBJ1-6, with D unclear. The TCR comes from a human donor in a cohort sampled during active COVID-19. Sequences were obtained from peripheral blood. CDR3 amino acids: CASSPMAAGNSPLHF. The CDR3 DNA sequence: TGTGCCAGCTCACCAATGGCGGCGGGGAATTCACCCCTCCACTTT.